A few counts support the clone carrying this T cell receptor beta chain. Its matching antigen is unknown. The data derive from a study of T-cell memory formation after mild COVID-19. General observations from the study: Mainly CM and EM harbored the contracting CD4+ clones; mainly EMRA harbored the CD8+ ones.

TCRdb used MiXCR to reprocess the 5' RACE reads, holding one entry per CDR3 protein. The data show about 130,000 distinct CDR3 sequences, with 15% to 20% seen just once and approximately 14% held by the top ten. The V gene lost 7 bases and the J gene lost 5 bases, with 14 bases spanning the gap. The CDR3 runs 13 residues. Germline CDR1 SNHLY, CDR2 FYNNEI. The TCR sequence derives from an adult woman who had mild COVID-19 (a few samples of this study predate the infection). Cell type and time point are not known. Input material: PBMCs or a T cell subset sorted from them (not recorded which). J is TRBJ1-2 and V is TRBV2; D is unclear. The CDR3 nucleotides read TGTGCCAGCAACACCGCCCTGGGGTATGGCTACACCTTC. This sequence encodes CASNTALGYGYTF.